This TCR beta chain was obtained from a study of T-cell reconstitution after alpha-beta-depleted transplantation in children. Study outcomes and limitations: By one year post-transplant, T-cell counts and diversity largely arose from T cells that were newly produced. Several hundred expanded graft clones reportedly were the source of alpha-beta T cells about two months after transplant.

Remarks on this clonotype: Its matching antigen is unknown.

Unique molecular identifiers were built into the TCRbeta library. Via MiXCR, TCRdb re-called the PCR reads, giving one row per CDR3 protein. The sample records approximately 500,000 distinct CDR3 sequences, over 20% being singletons. The CDR3 sequence is 13 residues long. The J segment lost 9 bases and the V segment lost 6 bases, leaving 11 bases of the junction unmatched. Germline V gene data show CDR1 as DFQATT and CDR2 as SNEGSKA (reference sequence). The sequence was collected from a boy younger than two with Wiskott-Aldrich syndrome, due to receive a stem cell transplant. The input for sequencing was PBMCs, taken before TCRalphabeta/CD19-depleted stem cell transplant. The chain has TRBV20-1 and TRBJ1-5; 7 positions agree with TRBD1. The CDR3: CSADQGERRPQHF. The CDR3 nucleotides are TGCAGTGCGGACCAGGGGGAGAGGCGGCCCCAGCATTTT.